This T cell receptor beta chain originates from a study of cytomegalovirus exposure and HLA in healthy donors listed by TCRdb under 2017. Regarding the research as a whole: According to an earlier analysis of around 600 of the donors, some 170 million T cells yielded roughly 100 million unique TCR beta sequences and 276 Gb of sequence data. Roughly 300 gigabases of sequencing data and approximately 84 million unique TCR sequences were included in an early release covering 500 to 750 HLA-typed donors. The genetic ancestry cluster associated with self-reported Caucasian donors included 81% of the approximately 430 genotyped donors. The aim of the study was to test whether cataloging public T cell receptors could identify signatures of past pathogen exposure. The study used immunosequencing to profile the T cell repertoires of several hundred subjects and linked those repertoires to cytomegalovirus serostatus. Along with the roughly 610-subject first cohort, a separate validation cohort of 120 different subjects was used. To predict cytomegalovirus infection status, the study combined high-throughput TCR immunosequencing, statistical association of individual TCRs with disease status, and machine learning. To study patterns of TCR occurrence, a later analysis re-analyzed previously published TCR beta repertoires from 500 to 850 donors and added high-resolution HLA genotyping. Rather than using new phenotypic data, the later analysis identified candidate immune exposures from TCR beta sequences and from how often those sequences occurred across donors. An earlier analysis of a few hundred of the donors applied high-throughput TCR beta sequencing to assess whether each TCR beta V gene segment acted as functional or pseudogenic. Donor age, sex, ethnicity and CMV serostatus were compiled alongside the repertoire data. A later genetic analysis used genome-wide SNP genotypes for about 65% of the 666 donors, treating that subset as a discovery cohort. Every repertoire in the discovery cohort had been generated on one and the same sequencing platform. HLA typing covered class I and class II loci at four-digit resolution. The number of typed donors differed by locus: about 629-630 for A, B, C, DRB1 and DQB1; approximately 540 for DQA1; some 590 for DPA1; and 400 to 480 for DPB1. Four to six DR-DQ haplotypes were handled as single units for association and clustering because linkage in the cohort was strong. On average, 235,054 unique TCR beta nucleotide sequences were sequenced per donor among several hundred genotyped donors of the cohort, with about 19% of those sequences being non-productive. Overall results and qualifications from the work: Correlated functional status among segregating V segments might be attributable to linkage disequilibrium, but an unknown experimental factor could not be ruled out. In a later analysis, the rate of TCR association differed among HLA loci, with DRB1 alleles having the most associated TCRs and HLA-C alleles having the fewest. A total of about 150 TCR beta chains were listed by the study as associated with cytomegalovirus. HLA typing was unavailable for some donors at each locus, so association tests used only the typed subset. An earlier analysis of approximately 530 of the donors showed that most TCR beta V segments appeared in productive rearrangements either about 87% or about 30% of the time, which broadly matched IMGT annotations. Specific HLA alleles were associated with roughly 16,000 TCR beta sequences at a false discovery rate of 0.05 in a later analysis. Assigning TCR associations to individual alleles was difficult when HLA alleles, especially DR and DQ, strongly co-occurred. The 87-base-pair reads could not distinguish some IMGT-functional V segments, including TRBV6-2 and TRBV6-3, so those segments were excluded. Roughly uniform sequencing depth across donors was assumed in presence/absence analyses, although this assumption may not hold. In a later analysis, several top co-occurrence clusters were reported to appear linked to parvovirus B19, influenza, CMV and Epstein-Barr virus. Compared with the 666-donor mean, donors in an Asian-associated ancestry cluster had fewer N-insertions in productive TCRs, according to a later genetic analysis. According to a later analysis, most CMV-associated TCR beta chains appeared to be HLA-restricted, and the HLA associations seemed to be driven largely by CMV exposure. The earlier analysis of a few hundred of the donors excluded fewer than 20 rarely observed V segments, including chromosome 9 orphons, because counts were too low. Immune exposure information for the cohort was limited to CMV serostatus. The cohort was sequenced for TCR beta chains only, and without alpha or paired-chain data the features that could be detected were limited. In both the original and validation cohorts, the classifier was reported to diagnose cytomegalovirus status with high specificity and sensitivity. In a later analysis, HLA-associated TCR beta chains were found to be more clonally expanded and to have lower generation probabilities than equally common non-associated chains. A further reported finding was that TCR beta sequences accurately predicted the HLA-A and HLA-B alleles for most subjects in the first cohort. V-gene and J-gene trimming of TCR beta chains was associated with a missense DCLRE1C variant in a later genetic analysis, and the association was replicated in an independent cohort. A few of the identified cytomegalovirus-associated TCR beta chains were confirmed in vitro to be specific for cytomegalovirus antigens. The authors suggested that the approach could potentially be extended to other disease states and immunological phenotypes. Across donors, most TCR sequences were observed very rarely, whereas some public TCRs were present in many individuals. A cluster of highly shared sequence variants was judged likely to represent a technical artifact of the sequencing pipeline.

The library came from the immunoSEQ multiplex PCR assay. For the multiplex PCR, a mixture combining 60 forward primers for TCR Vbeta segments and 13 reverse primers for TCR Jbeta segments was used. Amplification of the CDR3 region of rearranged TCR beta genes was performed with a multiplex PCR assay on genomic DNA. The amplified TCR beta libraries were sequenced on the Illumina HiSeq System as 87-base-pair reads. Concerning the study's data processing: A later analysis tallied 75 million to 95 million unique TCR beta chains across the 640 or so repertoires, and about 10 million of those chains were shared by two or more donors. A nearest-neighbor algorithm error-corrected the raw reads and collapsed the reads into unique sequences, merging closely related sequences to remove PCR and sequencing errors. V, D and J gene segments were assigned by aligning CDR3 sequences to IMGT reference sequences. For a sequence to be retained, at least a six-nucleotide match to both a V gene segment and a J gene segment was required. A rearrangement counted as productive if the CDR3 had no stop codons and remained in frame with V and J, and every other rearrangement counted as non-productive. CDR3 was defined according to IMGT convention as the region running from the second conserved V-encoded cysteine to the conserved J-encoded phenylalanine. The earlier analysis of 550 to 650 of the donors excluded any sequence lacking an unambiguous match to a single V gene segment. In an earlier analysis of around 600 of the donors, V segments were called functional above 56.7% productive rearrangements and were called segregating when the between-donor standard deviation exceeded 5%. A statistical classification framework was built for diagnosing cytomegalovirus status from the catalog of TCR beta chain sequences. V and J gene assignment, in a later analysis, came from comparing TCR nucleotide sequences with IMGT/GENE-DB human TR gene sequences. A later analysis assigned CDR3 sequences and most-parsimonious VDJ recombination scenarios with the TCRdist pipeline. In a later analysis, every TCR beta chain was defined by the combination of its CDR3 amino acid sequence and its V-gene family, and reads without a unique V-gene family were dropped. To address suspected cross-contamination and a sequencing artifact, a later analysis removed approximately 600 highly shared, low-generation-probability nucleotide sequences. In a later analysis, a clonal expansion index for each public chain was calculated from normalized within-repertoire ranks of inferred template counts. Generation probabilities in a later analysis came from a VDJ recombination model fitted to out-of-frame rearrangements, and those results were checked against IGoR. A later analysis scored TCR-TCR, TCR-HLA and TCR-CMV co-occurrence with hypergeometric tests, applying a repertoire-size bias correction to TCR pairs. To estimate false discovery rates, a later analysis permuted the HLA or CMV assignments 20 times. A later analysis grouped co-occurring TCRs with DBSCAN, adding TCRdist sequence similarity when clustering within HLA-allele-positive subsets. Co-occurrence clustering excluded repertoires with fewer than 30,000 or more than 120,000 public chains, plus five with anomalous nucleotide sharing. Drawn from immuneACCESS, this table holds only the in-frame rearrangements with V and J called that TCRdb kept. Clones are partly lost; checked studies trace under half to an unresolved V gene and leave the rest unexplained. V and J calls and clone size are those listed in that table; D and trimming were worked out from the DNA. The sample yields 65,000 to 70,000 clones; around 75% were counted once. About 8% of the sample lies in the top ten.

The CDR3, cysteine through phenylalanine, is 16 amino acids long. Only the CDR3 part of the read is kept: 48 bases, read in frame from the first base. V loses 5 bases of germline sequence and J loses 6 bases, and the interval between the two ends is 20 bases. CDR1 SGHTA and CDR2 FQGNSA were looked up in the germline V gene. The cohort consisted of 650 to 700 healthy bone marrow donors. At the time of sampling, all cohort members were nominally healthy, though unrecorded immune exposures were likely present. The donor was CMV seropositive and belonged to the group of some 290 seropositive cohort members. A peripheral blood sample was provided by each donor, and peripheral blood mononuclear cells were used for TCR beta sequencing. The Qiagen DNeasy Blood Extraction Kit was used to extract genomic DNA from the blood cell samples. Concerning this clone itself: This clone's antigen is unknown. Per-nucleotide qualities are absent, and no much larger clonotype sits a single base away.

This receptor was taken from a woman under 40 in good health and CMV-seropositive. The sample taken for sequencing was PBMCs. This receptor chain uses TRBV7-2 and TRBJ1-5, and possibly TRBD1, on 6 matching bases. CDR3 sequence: CASSPQVGGGGQPQHF. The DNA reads TGTGCCAGCAGCCCCCAGGTTGGGGGGGGCGGTCAGCCCCAGCATTTT.